These 32 T cell receptor beta chains were all obtained from the same sample, sequenced in a study of blood T cells in healthy people across ages. PCR was performed a second time for about 6 to 11 cycles using a sample-barcoded 5' primer and a J-beta primer mix. TCRdb re-derived calls from the 5' RACE reads in MiXCR, one entry per CDR3 protein. The sample lists more than 700,000 distinct CDR3 sequences; about half were seen once. Sequencing input: blood. All receptors derive from an older man in good health.

This clonotype was seen a few times. This chain joins TRBV20-1 and TRBJ2-1, with D possibly called TRBD1 or TRBD2 (6 bases each). The V gene lost 3 bases and the J gene lost 6 bases, with 15 bases spanning the gap. The CDR3 has 14 amino acids. Germline loops: CDR1 DFQATT, CDR2 SNEGSKA (reference sequence). The CDR3 spells CSASRGRYGNEQFF. Written as DNA, the CDR3 is TGCAGTGCTAGTAGGGGGAGGTACGGCAATGAGCAGTTCTTC.

This clonotype was picked up many times. The V and J genes are TRBV7-2 and TRBJ1-2; 7 nucleotides align to TRBD1. Germline V gives CDR1 SGHTA, CDR2 FQGNSA. This CDR3 is 14 amino acids long. V lost 1 base to trimming and J lost 7 bases; unmatched junction nucleotides: 6. The CDR3 loop is CASSLDRGASGYTF. CDR3 bases: TGTGCCAGCAGCTTAGACAGGGGAGCGTCTGGCTACACCTTC.

V usage is TRBV9 and J usage is TRBJ2-7; no clear D gene. In germline, CDR1 is SGDLS, CDR2 YYNGEE. This CDR3 has 14 amino acids. Trimming pared 0 bases from V and 2 bases from J, leaving 9 bases between. The CDR3 DNA reads as TGTGCCAGCAGCGTAGCCTACTCGCCCTACGAGCAGTACTTC. This codes for CASSVAYSPYEQYF.

Of note for this clonotype: This could be a read error, since a much larger clone is one nucleotide away. The chain uses TRBV5-1 and TRBJ2-5; 10 positions match TRBD2. CDR3 length equals 16 residues. Germline assignment: CDR1 SGHRS and CDR2 YFSETQ. DNA for the CDR3: TGCGCCGGCAGCTTGTCTGGACTAGCGGTACAAGAGACCCAGTACTTC. Its protein product is CAGSLSGLAVQETQYF. The whole variable domain, remainder taken from reference TRBV5-1 and TRBJ2-5, is KAGVTQTPRYLIKTRGQQVTLSCSPISGHRSVSWYQQTPGQGLQFLFEYFSETQRNKGNFPGRFSGRQFSNSRSEMNVSTLELGDSALYLCAGSLSGLAVQETQYFGPGTRLLVL.

This clonotype was recorded a few times. V usage is TRBV7-2 and J usage is TRBJ2-1; TRBD2 might be the D (5 bases). V was shortened by 5 bases and J by 0 bases, with 11 bases between the two germline ends. The CDR3 totals 15 residues. Looked up from germline, CDR1 is SGHTA and CDR2 is FQGNSA. The CDR3 here is CASSLDFASYNEQFF. The CDR3 DNA reads TGTGCCAGCAGCCTGGACTTCGCCTCCTACAATGAGCAGTTCTTC.

CDR3 in amino acids: CSASLLVQETQYF. DNA for the CDR3: TGCAGTGCTAGCCTCCTAGTCCAAGAGACCCAGTACTTC. The genes are TRBV20-1 and TRBJ2-5; D unclear. Per the germline V gene, CDR1 is DFQATT and CDR2 is SNEGSKA (reference sequence). The CDR3 totals 13 residues. Trimming left V 3 bases short and J 1 base short, with 9 bases between.

This chain uses TRBV29-1 with TRBJ2-7, with a possible D match to TRBD1 (6 bases). Germline-derived CDR1 and CDR2 are SQVTM and ANQGSEA. The CDR3 consists of 14 residues. Trimming removed 5 bases at V and 3 bases at J, with 17 bases between. CDR3 coding DNA: TGCAGCGTTTGTACACCGGGACACCGCTACGAGCAGTACTTC. It specifies CSVCTPGHRYEQYF.

Only a few counts were recorded for this clonotype. The chain is built from TRBV5-1 and TRBJ2-1, with TRBD1 identical over 9 bases. Germline V lookup: CDR1 SGHRS, CDR2 YFSETQ. CDR3 length: 15 amino acids. Germline trimming cut 0 bases from V and 8 bases from J; bases unmatched to any gene: 6. The CDR3 DNA reads as TGCGCCAGCAGCTTGGTGGGACAGGGTGTAGATGAGCAGTTCTTC. This sequence encodes CASSLVGQGVDEQFF.

The chain employs TRBV7-2 and TRBJ1-5; tentatively, D is TRBD1 (6 bases). This CDR3 region has 13 residues. With 5 bases removed from V and 2 bases from J, the gap between germline ends came to 7 bases. CDR1 SGHTA and CDR2 FQGNSA come from the germline V gene. Here the CDR3 reads CASSGGRNQPQHF. CDR3 in DNA: TGTGCCAGCAGCGGGGGCCGCAATCAGCCCCAGCATTTT.

This clonotype was counted many times. The chain links TRBV5-1 to TRBJ2-5; D not certain. The CDR3 runs 18 residues. CDR1 is SGHRS, CDR2 YFSETQ, per germline. V was pared by 0 bases and J by 0 bases, with 18 bases between. The CDR3 reads CASSLGMLALSYQETQYF. Here the CDR3 DNA reads TGCGCCAGCAGCTTGGGAATGCTTGCTCTGTCGTACCAAGAGACCCAGTACTTC.

A note on this clonotype: Possible read error: a much larger clone is one base away. V is TRBV20-1 and J is TRBJ1-1; D is unresolved. The V end lost 2 bases, the J end lost 3 bases, and 7 bases lay between the germline ends. The CDR3 has 12 amino acids. Germline assignment: CDR1 DFQATT and CDR2 SNEGSKA (reference sequence). CDR3 amino acids: CSARQADTEAFF. The CDR3 DNA is TGCAGTGCTAGACAAGCGGACACTGAAGCTTTCTTT.

For the CDR3, the DNA is TGCGCCAGCAGCCGGGATGACCTTAGCACAGATACGCAGTATTTT. Translating gives CASSRDDLSTDTQYF. The gene calls are TRBV4-3 and TRBJ2-3; D ambiguous. This CDR3 has 15 amino acids. In germline, CDR1 is LGHNA, CDR2 YSLEER. Trimming removed 4 bases from V and 0 bases from J, with 11 bases in between.

This rearrangement joins TRBV6-2 or TRBV6-3 to TRBJ2-6; maybe TRBD1 (5 bases). Germline V gives CDR1 MNHEY, CDR2 SVGEGT. The CDR3 sequence is 16 residues long. V lost 6 bases and J 0 bases, leaving 12 bases between the germline ends. This CDR3 reads CASSTDSPSGANVLTF. The CDR3 DNA sequence: TGTGCCAGCAGCACCGACAGCCCCTCTGGGGCCAACGTCCTGACTTTC.

This sequence joins TRBV7-2 and TRBJ2-1, with 15 bases matching TRBD2. J was trimmed by 2 bases and V by 5 bases; bases with no gene match: 4. Germline V gene sequence: CDR1 SGHTA, CDR2 FQGNSA. This CDR3 is built from 17 residues. CDR3 region: CASSPRTSGGAYNEQFF. In nucleotides, the CDR3 is TGTGCCAGCAGCCCAAGGACTAGCGGGGGGGCCTACAATGAGCAGTTCTTC.

The genes are TRBV7-9 and TRBJ1-1; 8 bases line up with TRBD1. This CDR3 comprises 15 residues. Germline values: CDR1 SEHNR, CDR2 FQNEAQ (reference sequence). V lost 4 bases to trimming and J lost 1 base; unmatched junction nucleotides: 5. CDR3: CASSSHGQGNTEAFF. CDR3 sequence (DNA): TGTGCCAGCAGCTCTCATGGACAGGGGAACACTGAAGCTTTCTTT.

The chain has TRBV5-6 and TRBJ1-4; 8 bases agree with TRBD1. Per germline, CDR1 SGHDT and CDR2 YYEEEE. The CDR3 consists of 17 residues. The trim removed 0 bases at V and 2 bases at J, leaving 6 bases unmatched. In nucleotides, the CDR3 is TGTGCCAGCAGCTTGGTGGGCAGGGGGCAGACTAATGAAAAACTGTTTTTT. The encoded protein is CASSLVGRGQTNEKLFF.

Points on this clonotype: This sequence may be a read error, since a much larger clone differs from it by one base. The CDR3 region has the DNA TGTGCCATCAGTGCGAGTTTCCTCTCAAAGCAAGAGGCCCAGTACTTC. Amino acid sequence: CAISASFLSKQEAQYF. V is TRBV10-3 and J is TRBJ2-5; D call uncertain. In germline, CDR1 is ENHRY, CDR2 SYGVKD. The CDR3 runs 16 residues.

The chain couples TRBV12-3 or TRBV12-4 to TRBJ1-2; D is perhaps TRBD1 (5 bases). V shed 7 bases and J shed 2 bases, with 17 bases lying between them. The CDR3 has 15 amino acids. This CDR3 is CASIRRGTRNYGYTF. The CDR3 DNA is TGTGCCAGCATCCGGCGGGGGACGAGGAACTATGGCTACACCTTC.

V is TRBV12-3 or TRBV12-4 and J is TRBJ2-3; no clear D. The V gene lost 3 bases and the J gene lost 4 bases, with 11 bases spanning the gap. This CDR3 spans 14 amino acids. CDR3 protein: CASSLTVGADTQYF. CDR3 coding DNA: TGTGCCAGCAGTTTGACGGTGGGCGCAGATACGCAGTATTTT.

J is TRBJ1-1 and V is TRBV30, with 9 bases lining up with TRBD1. Per germline, CDR1 GTSNPN and CDR2 SVGIG (reference sequence). This CDR3 comprises 13 residues. The V gene end was trimmed by 5 bases and the J gene end by 0 bases; junction bases not matched to a gene: 1. Here the CDR3 reads CAWDRGVNTEAFF. CDR3 DNA sequence: TGTGCCTGGGACAGGGGGGTGAACACTGAAGCTTTCTTT.

The DNA for the CDR3 is TGTGCCAGCAGTGTTCAGCTTAATGAAAAACTGTTTTTT. This sequence encodes CASSVQLNEKLFF. The rearrangement links TRBV2 to TRBJ1-4; D ambiguous. Germline lookup yields CDR1 SNHLY and CDR2 FYNNEI. This CDR3 spans 13 amino acids. Trimming removed 4 bases at V and 4 bases at J, with 7 bases between.

This clonotype was seen just once. This may stem from a read error, because a much larger clone lies one nucleotide away. The rearrangement joins TRBV5-4 to TRBJ2-3; TRBD2 aligns across 11 bases. Germline V lookup: CDR1 SGHNT, CDR2 YYREEE (reference sequence). The CDR3 is 16 residues long. V was clipped by 4 bases and J by 2 bases; unmatched bases: 6. As DNA, the CDR3 is TGTGCCAGCAGCCTTCGACTAGCGGGAATCACAGATACGCAGTATTTT. Protein sequence: CASSLRLAGITDTQYF.

In its sample, this clonotype was seen a few times. The CDR3 here is CASSSWGRVTYEQYF. The CDR3 region has the DNA TGTGCCAGCAGTTCCTGGGGCAGGGTGACCTACGAGCAGTACTTC. The rearrangement uses TRBV12-3 or TRBV12-4 and TRBJ2-7; TRBD1 might be the D (5 bases). The CDR3 has 15 amino acids. V lost 4 bases and J lost 2, with 15 bases in between.

In this sample, this clonotype turned up many times. This sequence may be a read error, since a much larger clone differs from it by one base. The gene calls are TRBV20-1 and TRBJ2-1, with 11 bases matching TRBD2. The J call is uncertain, as TRBJ2-7 better fits the DNA end. CDR3 length: 14 residues. Germline loops: CDR1 DFQATT, CDR2 SNEGSKA (reference sequence). Here the CDR3 reads CSAYSGRGNNEQYF. For the CDR3, the DNA is TGCAGTGCCTATAGCGGGAGGGGTAACAATGAGCAGTACTTC.

In this sample, this clonotype turned up a few times. This chain uses TRBV18 with TRBJ1-2; 9 bases align to TRBD1. The CDR3 is 15 residues long. V shed 4 bases and J 3 bases; nucleotides not matched to a gene: 6. The germline CDR1 and CDR2 sequences are KGHSH and LQKENI. The chain's CDR3 is CASSREGQGYYGYTF. CDR3 in DNA: TGTGCCAGCTCACGAGAGGGACAGGGCTACTATGGCTACACCTTC.

Only a few counts were recorded for this clonotype. The chain carries TRBV12-3 or TRBV12-4 and TRBJ2-6; 10 bases match TRBD1. With V trimmed by 6 bases and J by 2 bases, 7 bases remained unmatched. The CDR3 is made up of 17 amino acids. The CDR3 DNA sequence: TGTGCCAGCAGCCGGGGGACAGGGGCAACTGGGGCCAACGTCCTGACTTTC. It specifies CASSRGTGATGANVLTF.

This clonotype has just a few counts. This sequence joins TRBV9 and TRBJ1-5; D is undetermined. The germline CDR1 and CDR2 sequences are SGDLS and YYNGEE. The CDR3 has 15 amino acids. Trimming cost V 0 bases and J 5 bases, with 12 bases left between them. CDR3 coding DNA: TGTGCCAGCAGCGTAGAGGAAGGGCTGCATCAGCCCCAGCATTTT. Translated, it gives CASSVEEGLHQPQHF.

V is TRBV11-3 and J is TRBJ2-7; the match to TRBD1 covers 10 bases. Germline V gene sequence: CDR1 SGHNT, CDR2 YENEEA. The ends lost 2 bases at V and 1 base at J; junction bases unmatched: 2. This CDR3 has 15 residues. CDR3: CASSLPGQGSYEQYF. In nucleotides, the CDR3 is TGTGCCAGCAGCTTACCGGGACAGGGGTCCTACGAGCAGTACTTC.

This rearrangement joins TRBV2 to TRBJ2-3; either TRBD1 or TRBD2 may supply D (5 bases each). Germline CDR1 reads SNHLY; CDR2 reads FYNNEI. V was clipped by 3 bases and J by 2 bases, with 9 bases between them. The CDR3 is 14 residues long. This chain's CDR3 is CASSDGALTDTQYF. CDR3 DNA: TGTGCCAGCAGTGACGGGGCACTCACAGATACGCAGTATTTT.

V usage is TRBV7-6 and J usage is TRBJ2-7, with D possibly TRBD2 on 5 matching bases. Deletions cut 5 bases from V and 7 bases from J, with 18 bases between. Germline V lookup: CDR1 SGHVS, CDR2 FNYEAQ. CDR3 length: 14 amino acids. The CDR3 DNA sequence: TGTGCCAGCAGCATCCAATCGGGGAACAATGAGCAGTACTTC. Amino acids: CASSIQSGNNEQYF.

The genes are TRBV7-9 and TRBJ1-3; the D gene is possibly TRBD1 (5 bases). The CDR3 consists of 15 residues. CDR1 is SEHNR, CDR2 FQNEAQ, per germline (reference sequence). Trimming took off 4 bases at V and 4 bases at J, with 14 bases between the two ends. In nucleotides, the CDR3 is TGTGCCAGCAGCTCGACAGACTTCAAGGGAAACACCATATATTTT. This translates into CASSSTDFKGNTIYF.

J is TRBJ2-7 and V is TRBV25-1; 13 nucleotides agree with TRBD2. Germline lookup yields CDR1 MGHDK and CDR2 SYGVNS. With 10 bases clipped from V and 5 bases from J, the junction kept 8 bases outside the gene matches. The CDR3 contains 14 residues. The chain's CDR3 is CATSVGLAGDEQYF. In nucleotides, the CDR3 is TGTGCCACTTCAGTTGGACTAGCGGGAGACGAGCAGTACTTC.